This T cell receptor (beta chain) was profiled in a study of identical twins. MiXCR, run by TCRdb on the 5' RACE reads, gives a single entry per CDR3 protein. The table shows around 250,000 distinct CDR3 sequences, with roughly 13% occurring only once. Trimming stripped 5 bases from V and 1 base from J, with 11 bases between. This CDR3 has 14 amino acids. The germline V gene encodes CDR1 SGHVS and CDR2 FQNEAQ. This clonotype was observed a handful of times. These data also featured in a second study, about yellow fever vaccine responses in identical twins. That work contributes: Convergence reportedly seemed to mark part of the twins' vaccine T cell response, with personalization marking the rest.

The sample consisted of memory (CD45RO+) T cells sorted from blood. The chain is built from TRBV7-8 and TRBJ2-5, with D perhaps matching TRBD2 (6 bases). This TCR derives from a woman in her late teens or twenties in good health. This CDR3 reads CASSPRGTQETQYF. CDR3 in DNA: TGTGCCAGCAGCCCCCGGGGGACCCAAGAGACCCAGTACTTC. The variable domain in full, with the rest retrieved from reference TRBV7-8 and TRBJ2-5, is GAGVSQSPRYKVAKRGQDVALRCDPISGHVSLFWYQQALGQGPEFLTYFQNEAQLDKSGLPSDRFFAERPEGSVSTLKIQRTQQEDSAVYLCASSPRGTQETQYFGPGTRLLVL.